The source of this TCR beta chain is a study of T cell responses to AZD1222 COVID-19 vaccine. The CDR3 is 15 residues long. Germline V gene sequence: CDR1 GTSNPN, CDR2 SVGIG (reference sequence). V lost 2 bases, J lost 5 bases, and 15 bases lay in between. Generated by immunoSEQ multiplex PCR, the TCRdb table keeps only in-frame clones and is missing some. The sample includes tens of thousands of clones, over 60% of them seen just once. V usage is TRBV30 and J usage is TRBJ2-2; TRBD1 might be the D (5 bases). Sample: peripheral blood, taken 28 days after the second dose of the MenACWY control vaccine. The TCR was taken from an adult who received the MenACWY meningococcal vaccine as a control. The CDR3 sequence is CAWSKAGWKTGELFF. CDR3 in DNA: TGTGCCTGGAGTAAGGCAGGGTGGAAGACCGGGGAGCTGTTTTTT.